These 28 T cell receptor beta chains share one sample of origin, sequenced in a study of cytomegalovirus exposure and HLA in healthy donors. Use of 60 Vbeta and 13 Jbeta primers characterized the PCR. The table came from immunoSEQ multiplex PCR; TCRdb's copy has only in-frame clones and leaves some out. Of some 220,000 clones listed, 82% are singletons. Material: PBMCs. The receptors stem from a middle-aged woman in good health and CMV-seronegative.

J is TRBJ1-5 and V is TRBV19, with D perhaps matching TRBD1 (6 bases). The CDR3 loop spans 16 amino acids. Germline CDR1 is LNHDA and CDR2 is SQIVND (reference sequence). Trimming took 6 bases from V and 4 from J, leaving 19 bases between them. The CDR3 nucleotides read TGTGCCAGTAGCCCTAGGGGGGGTTTGCGAAATCAGCCCCAGCATTTT. Translation: CASSPRGGLRNQPQHF.

This clone was recorded a few times. This chain links TRBV5-1 with TRBJ1-4; 7 bases fit TRBD1. Looked up from germline, CDR1 is SGHRS and CDR2 is YFSETQ. The V segment lost 0 bases and the J segment 8 bases; nucleotides outside the gene matches: 10. This CDR3 region has 16 residues. The CDR3 protein is CASSLDGTARSEKLFF. CDR3 bases: TGCGCCAGCAGCTTGGACGGGACAGCCAGGTCAGAAAAACTGTTTTTT. The full variable domain, in which reference TRBV5-1 and TRBJ1-4 provide the parts outside the CDR3, is KAGVTQTPRYLIKTRGQQVTLSCSPISGHRSVSWYQQTPGQGLQFLFEYFSETQRNKGNFPGRFSGRQFSNSRSEMNVSTLELGDSALYLCASSLDGTARSEKLFFGSGTQLSVL.

This chain uses TRBV5-3 with TRBJ1-1; D gene ambiguous. TRBV5-3 is an ORF, and what it does is uncertain. CDR3 length: 19 residues. V shed 0 bases and J shed 0 bases, with 21 bases lying between them. The CDR3 spells CARSLAGGPKVVMNTEAFF. The DNA of the CDR3 is TGTGCCAGAAGCTTGGCCGGAGGCCCAAAGGTAGTCATGAACACTGAAGCTTTCTTT.

This chain connects TRBV9 to TRBJ2-1, with 8 bases identical to TRBD1. V lost 0 bases, J lost 8 bases, and 4 bases stayed unmatched. This CDR3 region has 14 residues. Germline CDR1 reads SGDLS; CDR2 reads YYNGEE. The CDR3 nucleotides are TGTGCCAGCAGCGTAGGACAGGGGCTACATGAGCAGTTCTTC. It specifies CASSVGQGLHEQFF.

This clone was observed once. The V call is TRBV30, the J call TRBJ2-3, with 12 bases that match TRBD2. This CDR3 has 16 residues. V shed 3 bases and J 5 bases; nucleotides not matched to a gene: 9. Germline-derived CDR1 and CDR2 are GTSNPN and SVGIG (reference sequence). In DNA form, the CDR3 reads TGTGCCTGGAGCCTAGCACTAGCGGGGGGAGGAGATACGCAGTATTTT. Protein product: CAWSLALAGGGDTQYF.

The chain carries TRBV7-6 and TRBJ2-7; 7 bases fit TRBD1. This CDR3 has 14 residues. The junction had 10 bases not matched to a gene; V was cut back by 5 bases and J by 6 bases. Germline V gives CDR1 SGHVS, CDR2 FNYEAQ. The CDR3 DNA is TGTGCCAGCAGCCTGGACAGGTACAGTAGCGAGCAGTACTTC. Translating gives CASSLDRYSSEQYF.

This rearrangement joins TRBV15 to TRBJ1-1; TRBD1 matches at 8 bases. Germline assignment: CDR1 LNHNV and CDR2 YYDKDF (reference sequence). This CDR3 has 14 residues. V was pared by 6 bases and J by 5 bases, with 8 bases of the junction left unmatched. The CDR3 nucleotides are TGTGCCACCAGAGCAGGGGGCGCGGATACTGAAGCTTTCTTT. Amino acid sequence: CATRAGGADTEAFF.

This clone was recorded once. The chain joins TRBV2 to TRBJ1-1, with 8 bases that match TRBD1. The CDR3 totals 17 residues. Germline CDR1 and CDR2: SNHLY and FYNNEI. Trimming removed 6 bases from V and 5 bases from J; junction bases left unmatched: 17. The CDR3 reads CASSVTGGRLGRTEAFF. The CDR3 DNA is TGTGCCAGCAGCGTTACAGGGGGACGATTAGGTCGGACTGAAGCTTTCTTT.

This chain joins TRBV7-9 and TRBJ1-2; 11 nucleotides line up with TRBD1. Germline V gives CDR1 SEHNR, CDR2 FQNEAQ (reference sequence). V lost 5 bases and J lost 8; bases outside the gene matches: 13. The CDR3 contains 16 residues. CDR3 in amino acids: CASSRPGQGAFGGYTF. The CDR3 nucleotides are TGTGCCAGCAGCAGACCCGGACAGGGGGCCTTCGGAGGCTACACCTTC.

CDR3 DNA: TGTGCCAGCAGCACCCGACAGGGGGGGACCGGGGAGCTGTTTTTT. This sequence encodes CASSTRQGGTGELFF. The chain recombines TRBV7-8 with TRBJ2-2; 9 bases line up with TRBD1. Germline V gene data show CDR1 as SGHVS and CDR2 as FQNEAQ. There are 15 residues in the CDR3. Germline trimming cut 5 bases from V and 5 bases from J; bases unmatched to any gene: 6.

J is TRBJ1-4 and V is TRBV5-4, with 9 bases lining up with TRBD1. V lost 4 bases and J lost 6; bases outside the gene matches: 1. Germline V gene lookup returns CDR1 SGHNT and CDR2 YYREEE (reference sequence). This CDR3 region has 13 residues. The CDR3 sequence: CASSRTGDEKLFF. DNA for the CDR3: TGTGCCAGCAGCCGGACAGGGGATGAAAAACTGTTTTTT.

The chain links TRBV27 to TRBJ1-4; tentative D call: TRBD1 (6 bases). This CDR3 contains 16 residues. V dropped 4 bases and J dropped 0 bases, with 12 bases sitting between them. The V gene's germline CDR1 is MNHEY and CDR2 SMNVEV (reference sequence). This CDR3 reads CASSSWTATTNEKLFF. In DNA form, the CDR3 reads TGTGCCAGCAGTTCCTGGACAGCCACAACTAATGAAAAACTGTTTTTT.

The chain recombines TRBV6-6 with TRBJ1-2; perhaps TRBD1 as D (5 bases). This CDR3 has 14 residues. Germline V lookup: CDR1 MNHNY, CDR2 SVGAGI (reference sequence). V lost 6 bases to trimming and J lost 4 bases, with 15 bases between them. The CDR3 loop reads CASSPTGSLYGYTF. CDR3 coding DNA: TGTGCCAGCAGCCCCACAGGTTCTCTCTATGGCTACACCTTC.

The chain has TRBV25-1 and TRBJ2-5; 8 nucleotides agree with TRBD1. The germline gives CDR1 MGHDK, CDR2 SYGVNS. V lost 4 bases and J lost 5; bases outside the gene matches: 12. The CDR3 runs to 16 residues. CDR3 sequence: CASSVASTGVGETQYF. Written as DNA, the CDR3 is TGTGCCAGCAGTGTGGCCTCGACAGGGGTGGGGGAGACCCAGTACTTC.

This clone was seen only a few times. The chain is built from TRBV28 and TRBJ2-2; D not certain. The V and J ends lost 3 bases and 9 bases respectively, with 8 bases between them. The CDR3 spans 12 residues. Per the germline V gene, CDR1 is MDHEN and CDR2 is SYDVKM. The CDR3 sequence is CASSFLSRELFF. DNA of the CDR3: TGTGCCAGCAGTTTCCTAAGCCGGGAGCTGTTTTTT.

The chain employs TRBV27 and TRBJ1-6; D unclear. Germline V gene lookup returns CDR1 MNHEY and CDR2 SMNVEV (reference sequence). Trimming stripped 0 bases from V and 7 bases from J, with 10 bases between. CDR3 length: 15 residues. The CDR3 bases are TGTGCCAGCAGTTTATCCTGGACTGCGAATTCACCCCTCCACTTT. The encoded protein is CASSLSWTANSPLHF.

The rearrangement uses TRBV18 and TRBJ1-1; D not resolved. The CDR3 runs 13 residues. Germline V lookup: CDR1 KGHSH, CDR2 LQKENI. The ends were cut back, 3 bases at V and 6 bases at J, with 11 bases in the middle. This CDR3 is CASSPMERAEAFF. The CDR3 region has the DNA TGTGCCAGCTCACCTATGGAGAGGGCTGAAGCTTTCTTT.

In this sample, this clone turned up once. This chain links TRBV4-1 with TRBJ2-7, with a tentative D call TRBD2 (5 bases). In germline, CDR1 is MGHRA, CDR2 YSYEKL. CDR3 length equals 13 residues. The V end was cut by 4 bases, the J end by 1 base, with 8 bases between. In DNA, the CDR3 is TGCGCCAGCAGCCCCGGGGTTTCCTACGAGCAGTACTTC. Translated: CASSPGVSYEQYF.

The chain combines TRBV9 with TRBJ2-1, with TRBD2 matching over 9 bases. The CDR3 spans 15 residues. V trimming: 0 bases; J trimming: 6 bases; junction bases outside the gene matches: 4. Germline V CDR1 and CDR2: SGDLS, YYNGEE. CDR3 DNA sequence: TGTGCCAGCAGCGTAGTGCTAGCGGGGTCCAATGAGCAGTTCTTC. Translation: CASSVVLAGSNEQFF. Combining the CDR3 with reference TRBV9 and TRBJ2-1 gives the whole variable domain DSGVTQTPKHLITATGQRVTLRCSPRSGDLSVYWYQQSLDQGLQFLIQYYNGEERAKGNILERFSAQQFPDLHSELNLSSLELGDSALYFCASSVVLAGSNEQFFGPGTRLTVL.

Turning to this clone: This specimen includes other DNA sequences encoding the same CDR3. The J gene is TRBJ1-1, the V gene TRBV4-1, with D possibly matching TRBD1 (6 bases). The CDR3 extends over 17 amino acids. V was pared by 0 bases and J by 3 bases, with 17 bases between. Germline lookup yields CDR1 MGHRA and CDR2 YSYEKL. The CDR3 DNA reads as TGCGCCAGCAGCCAAGATCCGTGGAACAGGGCGGACACTGAAGCTTTCTTT. Amino acids: CASSQDPWNRADTEAFF.

The chain recombines TRBV6-5 with TRBJ2-4; 9 bases fit TRBD1. Unmatched junction bases numbered 3, after V lost 6 bases and J lost 0 bases. There are 15 residues in the CDR3. Germline CDR1 reads MNHEY; CDR2 reads SVGAGI. The chain's CDR3 is CASRKQGAAKNIQYF. As DNA, the CDR3 is TGTGCCAGCAGGAAACAGGGGGCAGCCAAAAACATTCAGTACTTC.

The chain carries TRBV5-4 and TRBJ1-3, with D possibly matching TRBD1 (5 bases). The V end was cut by 4 bases, the J end by 2 bases, with 7 bases between. Germline CDR1 reads SGHNT; CDR2 reads YYREEE (reference sequence). CDR3 size: 13 residues. The CDR3 region is CASSGAPGNTIYF. CDR3 bases: TGTGCCAGCAGCGGGGCACCTGGAAACACCATATATTTT. Supplemented by reference TRBV5-4 and TRBJ1-3, the full variable domain reads ETGVTQSPTHLIKTRGQQVTLRCSSQSGHNTVSWYQQALGQGPQFIFQYYREEENGRGNFPPRFSGLQFPNYSSELNVNALELDDSALYLCASSGAPGNTIYFGEGSWLTVV.

The V and J genes are TRBV6-1 and TRBJ2-7; TRBD1 aligns across 7 bases. In germline, CDR1 is MNHNS, CDR2 SASEGT. There are 17 residues in the CDR3. V dropped 0 bases and J dropped 3; count of bases not matched to a gene: 11. CDR3 DNA sequence: TGTGCCAGCAGTGAAGCGCTTCTGGCAGGGGGTCGCTACGAGCAGTACTTC. Residues: CASSEALLAGGRYEQYF.

V and J are TRBV5-1 and TRBJ2-1; TRBD2 agrees at 13 bases. There are 19 residues in the CDR3. Germline values: CDR1 SGHRS, CDR2 YFSETQ. Trimming removed 3 bases from V and 1 base from J; junction bases left unmatched: 10. The DNA for the CDR3 is TGCGCCAGCAGCTCAACCGGGACTAGCGGGGAAGGGTCCTACAATGAGCAGTTCTTC. Translation gives CASSSTGTSGEGSYNEQFF.

The chain employs TRBV28 and TRBJ1-5, with D perhaps matching TRBD1 (6 bases). The CDR3 totals 14 residues. Trimming took off 1 base at V and 4 bases at J, with 8 bases between the two ends. Germline CDR1 MDHEN, CDR2 SYDVKM. Here the CDR3 reads CASSLSGVNQPQHF. DNA of the CDR3: TGTGCCAGCAGTTTATCAGGGGTTAATCAGCCCCAGCATTTT.

A single count supports this clone. Germline is not matched at one junction end, which may reflect a read error. The chain employs TRBV7-7 and TRBJ2-7; a possible D gene is TRBD1 (5 bases). The germline V gene encodes CDR1 SSHAT and CDR2 FNYEAQ (reference sequence). The CDR3 consists of 16 residues. The CDR3 loop is CASSAQLGPASYEQYF. DNA for the CDR3: TGTGCTAGCAGCGCGCAGTTGGGGCCAGCCTCCTACGAGCAGTACTTC.

The chain combines TRBV28 with TRBJ1-5, with 9 bases that match TRBD1. The CDR3 extends over 16 amino acids. Losses at the gene ends were 4 bases for V and 6 bases for J; bases not matched to a gene: 10. Germline assignment: CDR1 MDHEN and CDR2 SYDVKM. The DNA of the CDR3 is TGTGCCAGCAGTTACGGGGGACAGGGAGCCACTCAGCCCCAGCATTTT. Amino acids: CASSYGGQGATQPQHF.

The CDR3, as DNA: TGTGCCAGCAGTGACCAGGGGGGCGACGAGCAGTACTTC. It translates to CASSDQGGDEQYF. V gene TRBV2 combines with J gene TRBJ2-7; tentatively, D is TRBD1 (7 bases). The CDR3 totals 13 residues. The V and J ends lost 3 bases and 5 bases respectively, with 11 bases between them. The germline CDR1 and CDR2 sequences are SNHLY and FYNNEI.